The 27 T cell receptor beta chains below come from one sample, sequenced in a study of blood T cell repertoires in COVID-19. Repertoires were generated with immunoSEQ multiplex PCR, while TCRdb's copy carries only in-frame clones and drops some. The profile shows roughly 250,000 clones, roughly 80% of them singletons. Sequenced input: peripheral blood. The receptors derive from a woman aged 40 to 49 with active or convalescent COVID-19.

The table lists this clone with a count of one. The chain joins TRBV7-2 to TRBJ2-3; D is uncertain. Per the germline V gene, CDR1 is SGHTA and CDR2 is FQGNSA. V dropped 1 base and J dropped 2 bases, with 7 bases sitting between them. The CDR3 sequence is 14 residues long. This CDR3 is CASSLVALTDTQYF. CDR3 sequence (DNA): TGTGCCAGCAGCTTAGTGGCTCTCACAGATACGCAGTATTTT.

This chain links TRBV7-8 with TRBJ2-6, with 9 bases fitting TRBD2. The CDR3 consists of 19 residues. From germline, CDR1 is SGHVS and CDR2 FQNEAQ. V lost 2 bases and J lost 0; bases outside the gene matches: 8. DNA for the CDR3: TGTGCCAGCAGCTTACTAAGCGGGGGGCATTCCTCTGGGGCCAACGTCCTGACTTTC. It codes for CASSLLSGGHSSGANVLTF.

This clone showed up just a few times. The chain recombines TRBV19 with TRBJ2-1, with 7 nucleotides matching TRBD1. Germline trimming cut 10 bases from V and 0 bases from J; bases unmatched to any gene: 3. CDR3 length: 13 residues. Per germline, CDR1 LNHDA and CDR2 SQIVND (reference sequence). The CDR3 DNA reads as TGTGCCACTGGGACAGCCTCCTACAATGAGCAGTTCTTC. Translation: CATGTASYNEQFF.

The rearrangement links TRBV6-1 to TRBJ1-2, with TRBD1 matching 10 bases. Germline V gives CDR1 MNHNS, CDR2 SASEGT. This CDR3 has 15 amino acids. J was trimmed by 6 bases and V by 2 bases; bases with no gene match: 6. CDR3 sequence: CASSERQGAFDGYTF. The CDR3 DNA reads TGTGCCAGCAGTGAAAGACAGGGGGCATTCGATGGCTACACCTTC.

The chain uses TRBV10-3 and TRBJ2-3; D ambiguous. With 4 bases removed from V and 5 bases from J, the gap between germline ends came to 10 bases. This CDR3 region has 13 residues. Germline V gives CDR1 ENHRY, CDR2 SYGVKD. CDR3 coding DNA: TGTGCCATCAGTGGTCCTTTATTAGATACGCAGTATTTT. This codes for CAISGPLLDTQYF.

The chain joins TRBV7-6 to TRBJ2-1; 9 nucleotides line up with TRBD2. This CDR3 is built from 16 residues. After removal of 0 bases from V and 7 bases from J, the junction contained 7 bases not matched to a gene. CDR1 and CDR2 from the germline V gene are SGHVS and FNYEAQ. CDR3 sequence: CASSLARGGARNEQFF. Written as DNA, the CDR3 is TGTGCCAGCAGCTTAGCGCGCGGGGGGGCTAGGAATGAGCAGTTCTTC.

This clone was counted a few times. The chain is built from TRBV3-1 (or the pseudogene TRBV3-2) and TRBJ2-1; 10 bases align to TRBD2. CDR3 size: 18 residues. V was clipped by 4 bases and J by 5 bases; unmatched bases: 14. The germline V gene encodes CDR1 LGHDT and CDR2 YNNKEL (reference sequence). CDR3 protein: CASSPYASSGGSNNEQFF. CDR3 coding DNA: TGTGCCAGCAGCCCCTATGCGTCTAGCGGGGGTTCTAACAATGAGCAGTTCTTC.

This chain connects TRBV7-9 to TRBJ2-1, with 7 bases matching TRBD1. The CDR3 has 19 residues. CDR1 and CDR2 from the germline V gene are SEHNR and FQNEAQ (reference sequence). The V gene end was trimmed by 1 base and the J gene end by 1 base; junction bases not matched to a gene: 13. The CDR3 region is CASSLVFGTALTSYNEQFF. CDR3 nucleotides: TGTGCCAGCAGCTTAGTTTTTGGGACAGCTTTGACTTCCTACAATGAGCAGTTCTTC.

This clone turned up a few times. The V and J genes are TRBV13 and TRBJ1-1, with unresolved D. Trimming removed 1 base at V and 1 base at J, with 7 bases between. The germline CDR1 and CDR2 sequences are PRHDT and FYEKMQ (reference sequence). The CDR3 has 14 residues. The CDR3 spells CASSLVSGNTEAFF. The DNA for the CDR3 is TGTGCCAGCAGCTTAGTTTCGGGGAACACTGAAGCTTTCTTT.

The V gene is TRBV18, the J gene TRBJ2-7; 11 bases map to TRBD2. Germline V gene lookup returns CDR1 KGHSH and CDR2 LQKENI. The V gene end was trimmed by 0 bases and the J gene end by 7 bases; junction bases not matched to a gene: 5. This CDR3 spans 15 amino acids. CDR3 loop: CASSPPTSGVGEQYF. For the CDR3, the DNA is TGTGCCAGCTCACCACCGACTAGCGGGGTAGGAGAGCAGTACTTC.

The chain is built from TRBV27 and TRBJ1-5; D may be TRBD1 (5 bases). Germline lookup yields CDR1 MNHEY and CDR2 SMNVEV (reference sequence). V was clipped by 2 bases and J by 6 bases, with 14 bases between them. The CDR3 runs to 15 residues. CDR3 sequence (DNA): TGTGCCAGCAGTTTACAACCCTTAGGGGCTCAGCCCCAGCATTTT. This translates into CASSLQPLGAQPQHF.

This chain links TRBV28 with TRBJ2-7; 10 bases are shared with TRBD1. The trim removed 5 bases at V and 3 bases at J, leaving 1 base unmatched. The CDR3 runs 13 residues. Germline lookup yields CDR1 MDHEN and CDR2 SYDVKM. The CDR3 nucleotides are TGTGCCAGCAGTCGGACAGGGGGCTACGAGCAGTACGTC. Amino acids: CASSRTGGYEQYV.

The chain joins TRBV19 to TRBJ2-5; 8 bases match TRBD2. This CDR3 is 16 amino acids long. V lost 3 bases to trimming and J lost 4 bases; unmatched junction nucleotides: 10. Germline CDR1 and CDR2: LNHDA and SQIVND (reference sequence). The CDR3 DNA follows: TGTGCCAGTAGTATCCGTAGCGGGGATTTTAGAGAGACCCAGTACTTC. This sequence encodes CASSIRSGDFRETQYF. The full variable domain, in which reference TRBV19 and TRBJ2-5 provide the parts outside the CDR3, is DGGITQSPKYLFRKEGQNVTLSCEQNLNHDAMYWYRQDPGQGLRLIYYSQIVNDFQKGDIAEGYSVSREKKESFPLTVTSAQKNPTAFYLCASSIRSGDFRETQYFGPGTRLLVL.

The genes are TRBV28 and TRBJ1-5; D gene unclear. V dropped 3 bases and J dropped 6 bases, with 18 bases sitting between them. In germline, CDR1 is MDHEN, CDR2 SYDVKM. The length of the CDR3 is 16 residues. The chain's CDR3 is CASSFQASPRGQPQHF. For the CDR3, the DNA is TGTGCCAGCAGTTTCCAGGCATCCCCGCGGGGTCAGCCCCAGCATTTT.

This sequence joins TRBV27 and TRBJ1-1, with 7 bases aligning to TRBD1. V dropped 3 bases and J dropped 5; count of bases not matched to a gene: 6. This CDR3 region has 14 residues. Germline-derived CDR1 and CDR2 are MNHEY and SMNVEV (reference sequence). CDR3 loop: CASSFEGAGTEAFF. The CDR3 coding sequence is TGTGCCAGCAGTTTCGAGGGGGCAGGAACTGAAGCTTTCTTT.

J is TRBJ2-5 and V is TRBV15; D is undetermined. Germline values: CDR1 LNHNV, CDR2 YYDKDF (reference sequence). The V gene lost 4 bases and the J gene lost 0 bases, with 6 bases spanning the gap. The CDR3 is made up of 13 amino acids. CDR3 in DNA: TGTGCCACCAGCAACATGTACCAAGAGACCCAGTACTTC. Its protein product is CATSNMYQETQYF.

CDR3 residues: CASSFKSEQYF. CDR3 nucleotide sequence: TGTGCCAGCAGTTTTAAGAGCGAGCAGTACTTC. The chain links TRBV12-3 or TRBV12-4 to TRBJ2-7, with D hard to call. V gave up 3 bases and J gave up 6 bases, with 6 bases separating them. This CDR3 contains 11 residues.

This clone was seen more than once but under ten times. V gene TRBV6-4 combines with J gene TRBJ1-2, with 10 bases identical to TRBD1. The CDR3 covers 15 residues. The ends lost 0 bases at V and 5 bases at J; junction bases unmatched: 3. Germline assignment: CDR1 MRHNA and CDR2 SNTAGT. The CDR3 protein is CASSDSPGQGYGYTF. The CDR3 nucleotides read TGTGCCAGCAGTGACTCGCCGGGACAGGGGTATGGCTACACCTTC.

CDR3 DNA: TGCGCCAGCAGCTTGGCAGACAGGGGGAACTATGGCTACACCTTC. Protein: CASSLADRGNYGYTF. The chain joins TRBV5-1 to TRBJ1-2; the match to TRBD1 covers 9 bases. This CDR3 is 15 amino acids long. Looked up from germline, CDR1 is SGHRS and CDR2 is YFSETQ. Trimming at V came to 0 bases and at J to 2 bases, leaving 2 bases not matched to a gene.

Only a few counts were recorded for this clone. The chain combines TRBV19 with TRBJ2-1; possible D gene TRBD2, 6 bases. The CDR3 spans 14 residues. Germline-derived CDR1 and CDR2 are LNHDA and SQIVND (reference sequence). V was pared by 6 bases and J by 7 bases, with 16 bases between. This CDR3 is CASRREASWNEQFF. The CDR3 DNA sequence: TGTGCCAGTAGGAGGGAGGCAAGCTGGAATGAGCAGTTCTTC.

This clone was observed a single time. This chain links TRBV27 with TRBJ1-5; D gene unclear. Trimming shortened V by 6 bases and J by 0 bases, and 27 bases separated the two germline ends. CDR1 MNHEY and CDR2 SMNVEV come from the germline V gene (reference sequence). The CDR3 consists of 20 residues. CDR3 coding DNA: TGTGCCAGCAGCCCCAACCCAGCGGGCCGAGGGCTATATAGCAATCAGCCCCAGCATTTT. This codes for CASSPNPAGRGLYSNQPQHF.

Regarding this clone: The sample has other DNA sequences that encode this CDR3 too. The V and J genes are TRBV6-5 and TRBJ1-2; D is possibly TRBD1 (6 bases). Per germline, CDR1 MNHEY and CDR2 SVGAGI. V was shortened by 0 bases and J by 4 bases, with 12 bases between the two germline ends. The CDR3 extends over 15 amino acids. The CDR3 sequence is CASSYSGQGSYGYTF. For the CDR3, the DNA is TGTGCCAGCAGTTACTCAGGGCAGGGGAGCTATGGCTACACCTTC.

The chain links TRBV3-1 (or the pseudogene TRBV3-2) to TRBJ2-2; D is unresolved. The germline V gene encodes CDR1 LGHDT and CDR2 YNNKEL (reference sequence). V was trimmed by 3 bases and J by 7 bases, leaving 3 bases between them. The CDR3 has 11 residues. CDR3 nucleotide sequence: TGTGCCAGCAGCCACGTCGGGGAGCTGTTTTTT. As protein: CASSHVGELFF.

In this sample, this clone turned up many times. The chain recombines TRBV6-4 with TRBJ1-1, with D perhaps TRBD1 (6 bases). Per germline, CDR1 MRHNA and CDR2 SNTAGT. The CDR3 runs to 14 residues. Between the trimmed V and J ends, which lost 8 bases and 4 bases, there was a span of 17 bases. Here the CDR3 DNA reads TGTGCCAGCCGCAGGGGAGGGGAATTCACTGAAGCTTTCTTT. Encoded protein: CASRRGGEFTEAFF.

With regard to this clone: Other DNA variants within this sample encode the same CDR3. The chain has TRBV18 and TRBJ1-1; no clear D gene. V lost 3 bases, J lost 2 bases, and 7 bases lay in between. Per the germline V gene, CDR1 is KGHSH and CDR2 is LQKENI. There are 13 residues in the CDR3. This CDR3 reads CASSPSSNTEAFF. In DNA form, the CDR3 reads TGTGCCAGCTCACCCTCGAGTAACACTGAAGCTTTCTTT. Filled out from reference TRBV18 and TRBJ1-1, the complete variable domain reads NAGVMQNPRHLVRRRGQEARLRCSPMKGHSHVYWYRQLPEEGLKFMVYLQKENIIDESGMPKERFSAEFPKEGPSILRIQQVVRGDSAAYFCASSPSSNTEAFFGQGTRLTVV.

The genes are TRBV11-3 and TRBJ2-2; weak D call: TRBD1 (5 bases). V was clipped by 7 bases and J by 0 bases, with 12 bases between them. The CDR3 sequence is 15 residues long. Germline V lookup: CDR1 SGHNT, CDR2 YENEEA. CDR3 region: CASTDWTSNTGELFF. The CDR3 DNA reads as TGTGCCAGCACTGACTGGACATCGAACACCGGGGAGCTGTTTTTT. Full variable domain (outside the CDR3, taken from reference TRBV11-3 and TRBJ2-2): EAGVVQSPRYKIIEKKQPVAFWCNPISGHNTLYWYLQNLGQGPELLIRYENEEAVDDSQLPKDRFSAERLKGVDSTLKIQPAELGDSAVYLCASTDWTSNTGELFFGEGSRLTVL.

This clone has just one count. The chain has TRBV6-6 and TRBJ1-6; tentatively, D is TRBD1 (5 bases). Between the trimmed V and J ends, which lost 4 bases and 8 bases, there was a span of 12 bases. CDR3 length: 14 residues. Germline CDR1 is MNHNY and CDR2 is SVGAGI (reference sequence). This CDR3 reads CASSFREGDSPLHF. CDR3 coding DNA: TGTGCCAGCAGTTTCAGGGAAGGCGATTCACCCCTCCACTTT.